This T cell receptor beta chain was captured by sequencing in a study of T cell responses to AZD1222 COVID-19 vaccine. Study findings and constraints: Along spike, vaccine-associated CD4 TCRs were found throughout, with dominance at 160-218 and 743-854. The donor group comprised mostly white British people and more females; the analysis possibly underestimated clonal diversity. Compared with day 0, the breadth and depth of the Spike-specific TCR repertoire rose significantly after two doses of AZD1222.

Notes on this clone: Its antigen is undetermined.

TCRdb's table, derived via immunoSEQ multiplex PCR, lists solely in-frame clones and lacks some. Of 160,000 or so clones in the sample, around 93% are singletons; the top ten hold 4% to 5.5%. The germline gives CDR1 SGHDN, CDR2 FVKESK. Trimming left V 1 base short and J 0 bases short, with 13 bases between. The CDR3 is 18 amino acids. The chain uses TRBV14 and TRBJ2-6, with D uncertain. This sequence originates from an adult in good health. Sequenced here: peripheral blood, sampled on day 0 of AZD1222 vaccination. CDR3 sequence reads: CASSQGKALLSGANVLTF. For the CDR3, the DNA is TGTGCCAGCAGCCAAGGTAAAGCCCTGCTCTCTGGGGCCAACGTCCTGACTTTC.